This T cell receptor (beta chain) was retrieved from a study of shared clonotypes between healthy human individuals. With regard to this clone: The same CDR3 can be traced to other DNA sequences in this sample.

This CDR3 is built from 12 residues. From germline, CDR1 is SQVTM and CDR2 ANQGSEA. V gave up 6 bases and J gave up 5 bases, with 13 bases separating them. Deep-level assay runs were performed. Sequencing used immunoSEQ multiplex PCR; TCRdb keeps in-frame clones, though not all of them. This table holds 2 million to 2.5 million clones, more than 85% found once. This clonotype was obtained from a man in his late teens or twenties in good health. Some clones in this sample may be carry-over from other donors' samples. The sample taken for sequencing was naive CD4+ T cells from PBMCs. The sample's subset: CD45RA+ positively selected. The rearrangement uses TRBV29-1 and TRBJ2-5; weak D call: TRBD2 (7 bases). CDR3 region: CSVGRGGETQYF. CDR3 bases: TGCAGCGTCGGTAGGGGGGGGGAGACCCAGTACTTC.